The source of this T cell receptor (beta chain) is a study of T cell responses to AZD1222 COVID-19 vaccine. Study observations and caveats: Spike-specific TCR breadth and depth were elevated following two AZD1222 doses. The span of vaccine-associated CD4 TCRs extended across spike, with dominance at 160-218 and 743-854. Without day 14 samples, only post-peak T cell repertoires were studied. Nearly half of spike-specific TCRs reportedly target unmutated variant regions.

A note on this clone: Its antigen is not identified.

Libraries were prepared by immunoSEQ multiplex PCR; TCRdb keeps only in-frame clonotypes and omits some of them. In the table there are around 88,000 clones, 70% to 90% of which are singletons. The CDR3 contains 15 residues. Between the trimmed V and J ends, which lost 0 bases and 4 bases, there was a span of 13 bases. Germline CDR1 is SGHRS and CDR2 is YFSETQ. This chain joins TRBV5-1 and TRBJ1-1, with no clear D. This sequence originates from an adult in good health. Here the sequenced sample was peripheral blood, taken on day 0 of MenACWY control vaccination. CDR3 bases: TGCGCCAGCAGCTTGGACAAGGGAGAGGTCACTGAAGCTTTCTTT. Its translation is CASSLDKGEVTEAFF.